These T cell receptor beta chains were read from a single sample in a study of cytomegalovirus exposure and HLA in healthy donors. Some clones are missing from TCRdb's copy, which holds only in-frame ones; the method was immunoSEQ multiplex PCR. The data hold tens of thousands of clones, with approximately 86% observed a single time. Sequenced: PBMCs. These receptors were obtained from a man aged 30 to 39 in good health and CMV-seronegative. Both conserved end residues are part of each CDR3. D genes are given only for firm matches. Only some rows state a clone size, as once, few, many or a class for expanded clones.

DNA	CDR3	V	J	D	size
TGTGCCACTAGAAAAGGCGGGAACAGGGAGACCCAGTACTTC	CATRKGGNRETQYF	TRBV27	TRBJ2-5	.	.
TGTGCCAGCAGTTACGCGGACACCGGGGAGCTGTTTTTT	CASSYADTGELFF	TRBV6-6	TRBJ2-2	.	medium-sized
TGTGCCAGCAGCCCCGACACCTATAGCAATCAGCCCCAGCATTTT	CASSPDTYSNQPQHF	TRBV6-6	TRBJ1-5	.	.
TGTGCCAGCAAAGGGGTCAGGGGGCAAAAAAATACGCAGTATTTT	CASKGVRGQKNTQYF	TRBV2	TRBJ2-3	TRBD1	.
TGTGCCAGCAGCCAAGTTTACGGCAGGGCCCAAGAGACCCAGTACTTC	CASSQVYGRAQETQYF	TRBV4-2	TRBJ2-5	.	.
TGTGCCAGCAGTTCTCCAGTCTCCGAGCAGTACTTC	CASSSPVSEQYF	TRBV6-5	TRBJ2-7	.	.
TGTGCCAGCAGTTTTACGGGGGAGTCCTACGAGCAGTACTTC	CASSFTGESYEQYF	TRBV27	TRBJ2-7	.	.
TGTGCCAGCAGCCAAGACCCTATTCGCCTAGCGGGAGTCAATGAGCAGTTCTTC	CASSQDPIRLAGVNEQFF	TRBV4-2	TRBJ2-1	TRBD2	.
TGCAGCGTTGAGAAGACAGACTACGAGCAGTACTTC	CSVEKTDYEQYF	TRBV29-1	TRBJ2-7	.	.
TGTGCCAGCAGTTTAAAGTCGAGCTACTATGGCTACACCTTC	CASSLKSSYYGYTF	TRBV27	TRBJ1-2	.	.
TGCGCCAGCAGCCAAGCGGACAGGGATAACTATGGCTACACCTTC	CASSQADRDNYGYTF	TRBV4-1	TRBJ1-2	TRBD1	few
TGTGCCAGCAGTTTCCGGGACAGGGGGCTCGGCGAGCAGTACTTC	CASSFRDRGLGEQYF	TRBV11-2	TRBJ2-7	TRBD1	.
TGTGCCTGGAGTGGGACAAGAGGACCCCTCCACTTT	CAWSGTRGPLHF	TRBV30	TRBJ1-6	.	.
TGCAGCGTCATGGGACAGGAGCCCGCCTTCGAGCAGTACTTC	CSVMGQEPAFEQYF	TRBV29-1	TRBJ2-7	TRBD1	.
TGTGCTAGTGGAGGCGGGGGGGCCACAGATACGCAGTATTTT	CASGGGGATDTQYF	TRBV12-5	TRBJ2-3	TRBD2	.
TGTGCCAGCAGTTTGACCGGGACAGGAAAGACCCAGTACTTC	CASSLTGTGKTQYF	TRBV27	TRBJ2-5	TRBD1	.
TGTGCCAGCAGCTCTCCCGGGACTAGCGGGATTGGGGCCAACGTCCTGACTTTC	CASSSPGTSGIGANVLTF	TRBV9	TRBJ2-6	TRBD2	.
TGTGCCAGCAGCGTAGGAGGGCGGGGGTACACAGATACGCAGTATTTT	CASSVGGRGYTDTQYF	TRBV9	TRBJ2-3	TRBD2	.
TGCGCCAGCAGCCAAGTTGTAGGAGGCGTATTGTACCAAGAGACCCAGTACTTC	CASSQVVGGVLYQETQYF	TRBV4-3	TRBJ2-5	.	.
TGCGCCAGCAGCTTGGTTGGGCAGGAGACCCAGTACTTC	CASSLVGQETQYF	TRBV5-1	TRBJ2-5	.	once
TGTGCCAGCAGTCCGAGCGGGAGGGTCGATGAGCAGTTCTTC	CASSPSGRVDEQFF	TRBV27	TRBJ2-1	TRBD2	.
TGCGCCAGCAGCTTCGAGAGGACAGTGGTTAGGGAGCAGTACTTC	CASSFERTVVREQYF	TRBV5-1	TRBJ2-7	.	.
TGTGCCAGCAGCTTAATCGGGTCCACCGGGGAGCTGTTTTTT	CASSLIGSTGELFF	TRBV11-2	TRBJ2-2	.	.
TGTGCCAGCAGCGTGGGGACTAGCGGGAGTACAGATACGCAGTATTTT	CASSVGTSGSTDTQYF	TRBV9	TRBJ2-3	TRBD2	.
TGTGCCAGTGACACCCAGGGGGATGGAGATACGCAGTATTTT	CASDTQGDGDTQYF	TRBV28	TRBJ2-3	TRBD1	.
TGTGCCAGCTCACCCGACCAGAGAGGCTCTGGAAACACCATATATTTT	CASSPDQRGSGNTIYF	TRBV18	TRBJ1-3	.	.
TGTGCCAGCAATTTGAAGAGGGCTAGCACAGATACGCAGTATTTT	CASNLKRASTDTQYF	TRBV6-1	TRBJ2-3	.	.